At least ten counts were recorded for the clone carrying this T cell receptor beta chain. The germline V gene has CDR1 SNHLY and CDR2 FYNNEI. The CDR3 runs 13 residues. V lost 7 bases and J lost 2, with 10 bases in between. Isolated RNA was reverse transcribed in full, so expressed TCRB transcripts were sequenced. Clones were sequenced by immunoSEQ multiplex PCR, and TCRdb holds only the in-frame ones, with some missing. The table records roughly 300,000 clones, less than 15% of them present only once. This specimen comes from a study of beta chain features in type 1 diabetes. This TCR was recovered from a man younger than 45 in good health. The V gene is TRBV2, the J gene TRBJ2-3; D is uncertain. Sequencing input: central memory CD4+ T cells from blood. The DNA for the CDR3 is TGTGCCAGCAACCCTGCAGACACAGATACGCAGTATTTT. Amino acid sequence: CASNPADTDTQYF.